This T cell receptor (beta chain) was recovered during a study of T cell responses to AZD1222 COVID-19 vaccine. Second-dose intervals near 4 or 12 weeks were combined. Germline lookup yields CDR1 LGHDT and CDR2 YNNKEL (reference sequence). V was clipped by 1 base and J by 4 bases, with 5 bases between them. The CDR3 runs 13 residues. Assay used: immunoSEQ multiplex PCR; TCRdb lists only in-frame clones, some missing. The table lists around 71,000 clones, 80% of them singletons. The sequence was collected from an adult who received the AZD1222 COVID-19 vaccine. Sequencing used peripheral blood, obtained 28 days after the second AZD1222 dose. The rearrangement links TRBV3-1 (or the pseudogene TRBV3-2) to TRBJ1-3; no firm D call. CDR3 loop: CASSQGTGNTIYF. CDR3 bases: TGTGCCAGCAGCCAAGGGACGGGAAACACCATATATTTT.